This T cell receptor delta chain was sequenced during a study of Vδ1+ human thymocytes. Study-level findings and limits: In the thymus, TRG and TRD repertoires looked highly polyclonal with Gaussian CDR3 lengths.

Losses at the gene ends were 3 bases for V and 0 bases for J; bases not matched to a gene: 6. The V gene's germline CDR1 is GEAIGNYY and CDR2 EKD. CDR3 length: 19 amino acids. RNA was extracted from the cells and then reverse transcribed. Multiplex PCR used pooled V-gene forward primers and a constant-region reverse primer to amplify CDR3s. TCRdb re-analyzed the multiplex PCR reads via CATT. Found here are about 25,000 delta-chain clones, around 7.4% of them singletons; the top ten hold about 1%. To note about this clone: Its antigen remains unidentified.

The receptor was derived from a girl in the first two years of life who had congenital heart surgery. The sample taken for sequencing was Vdelta1+ gamma-delta thymocytes from the thymus. Subset of the sample: FACS-sorted CD3+ TCRalphabeta- TCRVdelta1+ TCRVdelta2- thymocytes. The V call is TRDV2, the J call TRDJ3; 11 positions agree with TRDD3. The DNA for the CDR3 is TGTGCCTGTGACTACCATGGGGGATACGACTCCTGGGACACCCGACAGATGTTTTTC. Its protein is CACDYHGGYDSWDTRQMFF.